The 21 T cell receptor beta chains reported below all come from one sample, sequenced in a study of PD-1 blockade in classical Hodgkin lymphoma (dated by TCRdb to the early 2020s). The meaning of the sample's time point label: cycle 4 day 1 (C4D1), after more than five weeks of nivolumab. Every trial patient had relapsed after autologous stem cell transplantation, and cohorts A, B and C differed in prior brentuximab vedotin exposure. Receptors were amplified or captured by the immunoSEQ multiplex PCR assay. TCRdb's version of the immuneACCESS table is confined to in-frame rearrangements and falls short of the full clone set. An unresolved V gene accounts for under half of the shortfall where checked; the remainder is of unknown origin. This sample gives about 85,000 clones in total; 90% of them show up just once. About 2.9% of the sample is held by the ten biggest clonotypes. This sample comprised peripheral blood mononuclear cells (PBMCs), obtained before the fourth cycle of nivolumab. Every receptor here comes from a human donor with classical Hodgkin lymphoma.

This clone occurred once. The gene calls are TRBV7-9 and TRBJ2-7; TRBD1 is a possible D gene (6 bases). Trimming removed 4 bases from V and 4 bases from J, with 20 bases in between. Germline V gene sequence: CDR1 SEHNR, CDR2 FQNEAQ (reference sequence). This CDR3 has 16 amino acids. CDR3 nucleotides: TGTGCCAGCAGCTGGGGGCGGGCGGACAAAAAATACGAGCAGTACTTC. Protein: CASSWGRADKKYEQYF.

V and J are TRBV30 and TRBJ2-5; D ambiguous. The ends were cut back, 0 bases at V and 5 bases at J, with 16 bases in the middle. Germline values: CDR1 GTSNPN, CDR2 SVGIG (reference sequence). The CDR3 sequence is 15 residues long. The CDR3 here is CAWSVKLSFGETQYF. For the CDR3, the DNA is TGTGCCTGGAGTGTGAAGCTCTCCTTCGGGGAGACCCAGTACTTC.

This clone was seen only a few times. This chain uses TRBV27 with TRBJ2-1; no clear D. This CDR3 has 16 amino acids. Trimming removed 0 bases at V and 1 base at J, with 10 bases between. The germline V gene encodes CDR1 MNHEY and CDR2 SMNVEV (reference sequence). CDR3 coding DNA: TGTGCCAGCAGTTTATCGATGACAACTTCCTACAATGAGCAGTTCTTC. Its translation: CASSLSMTTSYNEQFF.

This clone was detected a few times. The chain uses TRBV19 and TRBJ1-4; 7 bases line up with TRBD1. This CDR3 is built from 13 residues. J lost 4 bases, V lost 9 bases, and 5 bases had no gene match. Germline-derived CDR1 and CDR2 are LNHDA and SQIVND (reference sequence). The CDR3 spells CASQAGGNEKLFF. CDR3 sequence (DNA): TGTGCCAGCCAAGCAGGGGGTAATGAAAAACTGTTTTTT.

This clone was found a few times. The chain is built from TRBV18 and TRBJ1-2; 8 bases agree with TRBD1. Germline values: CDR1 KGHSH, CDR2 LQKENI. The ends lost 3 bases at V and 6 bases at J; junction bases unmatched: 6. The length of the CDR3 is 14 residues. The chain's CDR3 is CASSPLQGENGYTF. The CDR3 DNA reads TGTGCCAGCTCACCGCTACAGGGGGAGAATGGCTACACCTTC.

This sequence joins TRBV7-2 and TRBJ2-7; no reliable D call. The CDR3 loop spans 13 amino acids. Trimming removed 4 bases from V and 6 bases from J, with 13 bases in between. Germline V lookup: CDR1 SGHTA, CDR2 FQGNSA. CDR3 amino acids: CASSSSDNREQYF. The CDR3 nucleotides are TGTGCCAGCAGCTCGTCAGATAATCGCGAGCAGTACTTC.

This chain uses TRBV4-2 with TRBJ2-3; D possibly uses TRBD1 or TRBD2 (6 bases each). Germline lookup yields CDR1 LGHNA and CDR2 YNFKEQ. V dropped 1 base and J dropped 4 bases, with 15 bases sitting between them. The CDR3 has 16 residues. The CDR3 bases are TGTGCCAGCAGCCAAGGGTTACGGGGGCGGGCAGATACGCAGTATTTT. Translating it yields CASSQGLRGRADTQYF.

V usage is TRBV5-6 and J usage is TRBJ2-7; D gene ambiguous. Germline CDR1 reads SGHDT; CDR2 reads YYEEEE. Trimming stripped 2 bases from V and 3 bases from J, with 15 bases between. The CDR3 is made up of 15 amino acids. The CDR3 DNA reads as TGTGCCAGCAGCTTACTTACGGCGGATCTCTACGAGCAGTACTTC. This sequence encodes CASSLLTADLYEQYF.

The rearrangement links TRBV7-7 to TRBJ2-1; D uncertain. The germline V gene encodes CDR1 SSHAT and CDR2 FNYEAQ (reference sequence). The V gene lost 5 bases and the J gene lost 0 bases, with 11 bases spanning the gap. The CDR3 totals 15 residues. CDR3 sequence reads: CASSNARSSYNEQFF. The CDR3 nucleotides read TGTGCCAGCAGCAACGCTAGGAGCTCCTACAATGAGCAGTTCTTC.

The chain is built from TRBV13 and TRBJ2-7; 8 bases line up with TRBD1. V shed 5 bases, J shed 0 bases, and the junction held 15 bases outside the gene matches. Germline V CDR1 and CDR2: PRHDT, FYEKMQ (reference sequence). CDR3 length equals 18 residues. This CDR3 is CASSRQGFSGESSYEQYF. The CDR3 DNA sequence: TGTGCCAGCAGCAGACAGGGGTTTTCGGGGGAAAGCTCCTACGAGCAGTACTTC.

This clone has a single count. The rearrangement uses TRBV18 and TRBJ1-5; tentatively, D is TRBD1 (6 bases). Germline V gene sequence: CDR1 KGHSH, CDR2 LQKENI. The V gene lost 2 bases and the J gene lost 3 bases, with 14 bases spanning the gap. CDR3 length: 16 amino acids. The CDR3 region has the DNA TGTGCCAGCTCACCAACGCAGGGGTTTGTCAATCAGCCCCAGCATTTT. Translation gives CASSPTQGFVNQPQHF.

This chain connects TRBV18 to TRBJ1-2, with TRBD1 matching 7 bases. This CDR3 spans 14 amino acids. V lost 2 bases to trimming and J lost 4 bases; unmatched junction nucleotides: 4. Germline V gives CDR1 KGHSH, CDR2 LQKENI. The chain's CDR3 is CASSPSTGSYGYTF. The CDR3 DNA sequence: TGTGCCAGCTCACCATCGACAGGGTCCTATGGCTACACCTTC. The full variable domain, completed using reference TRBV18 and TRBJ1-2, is NAGVMQNPRHLVRRRGQEARLRCSPMKGHSHVYWYRQLPEEGLKFMVYLQKENIIDESGMPKERFSAEFPKEGPSILRIQQVVRGDSAAYFCASSPSTGSYGYTFGSGTRLTVV.

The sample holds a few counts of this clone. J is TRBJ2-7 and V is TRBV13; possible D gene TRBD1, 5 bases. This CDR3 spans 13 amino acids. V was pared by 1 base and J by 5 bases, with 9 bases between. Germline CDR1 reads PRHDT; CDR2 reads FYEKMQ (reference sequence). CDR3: CASSLEAGNEQYF. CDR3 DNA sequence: TGTGCCAGCAGCTTAGAAGCAGGGAACGAGCAGTACTTC.

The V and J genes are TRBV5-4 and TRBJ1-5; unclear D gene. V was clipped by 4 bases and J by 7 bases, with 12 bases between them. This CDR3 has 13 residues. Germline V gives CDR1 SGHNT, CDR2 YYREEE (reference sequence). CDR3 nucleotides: TGTGCCAGCAGCCGGGAGTTCGAGCAGCCCCAGCATTTT. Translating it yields CASSREFEQPQHF. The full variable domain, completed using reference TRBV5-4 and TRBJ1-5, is ETGVTQSPTHLIKTRGQQVTLRCSSQSGHNTVSWYQQALGQGPQFIFQYYREEENGRGNFPPRFSGLQFPNYSSELNVNALELDDSALYLCASSREFEQPQHFGDGTRLSIL.

CDR3 nucleotides: TGTGCCAGCGGGGGGAGGAGGACTGAAGCTTTCTTT. It specifies CASGGRRTEAFF. The rearrangement links TRBV28 to TRBJ1-1; tentative D call: TRBD1 (5 bases). This CDR3 comprises 12 residues. V was shortened by 8 bases and J by 5 bases, with 12 bases between the two germline ends. Germline V lookup: CDR1 MDHEN, CDR2 SYDVKM.

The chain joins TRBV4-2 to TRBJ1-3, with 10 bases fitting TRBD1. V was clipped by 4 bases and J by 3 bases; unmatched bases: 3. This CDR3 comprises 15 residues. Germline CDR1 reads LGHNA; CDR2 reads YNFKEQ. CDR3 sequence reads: CASSPGQGVGNTIYF. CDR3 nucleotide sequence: TGTGCCAGCAGCCCTGGACAGGGGGTTGGAAACACCATATATTTT.

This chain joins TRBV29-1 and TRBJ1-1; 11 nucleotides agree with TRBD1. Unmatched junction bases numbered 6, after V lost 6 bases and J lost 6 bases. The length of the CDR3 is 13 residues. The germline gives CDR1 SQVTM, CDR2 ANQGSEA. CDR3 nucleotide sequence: TGCAGCGTGACCGGGACAGGGGGGTCTGAAGCTTTCTTT. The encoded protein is CSVTGTGGSEAFF.

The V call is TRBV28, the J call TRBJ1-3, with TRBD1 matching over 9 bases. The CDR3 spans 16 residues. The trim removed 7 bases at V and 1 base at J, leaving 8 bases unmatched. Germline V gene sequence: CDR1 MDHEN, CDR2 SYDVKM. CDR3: CASNQPGTGSGNTIYF. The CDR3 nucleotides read TGTGCCAGCAACCAACCCGGGACAGGGTCTGGAAACACCATATATTTT.

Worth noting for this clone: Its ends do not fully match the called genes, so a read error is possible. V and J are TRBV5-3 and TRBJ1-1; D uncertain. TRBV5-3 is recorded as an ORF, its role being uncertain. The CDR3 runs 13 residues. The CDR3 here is CASSQGTAVEAFF. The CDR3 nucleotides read TGCGCCAGCAGCCAAGGAACAGCAGTTGAAGCTTTCTTT.

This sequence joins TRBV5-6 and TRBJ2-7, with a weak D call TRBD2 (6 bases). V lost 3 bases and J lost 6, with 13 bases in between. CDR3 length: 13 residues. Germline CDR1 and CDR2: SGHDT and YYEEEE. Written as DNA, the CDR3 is TGTGCCAGCAGCTGGCTGAGGGGAGGCGAGCAGTACTTC. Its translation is CASSWLRGGEQYF.

CDR3 region: CASSTFPIRYSPLHF. The CDR3 DNA reads TGTGCCAGTAGTACTTTCCCAATTAGGTATTCACCCCTCCACTTT. The chain is built from TRBV19 and TRBJ1-6; D remains ambiguous. The CDR3 extends over 15 amino acids. Germline lookup yields CDR1 LNHDA and CDR2 SQIVND (reference sequence). V gave up 4 bases and J gave up 8 bases, with 15 bases separating them.